A selection of T cell receptor beta chains follows, all from one sample in a study of siplizumab effects on memory and regulatory T cells. Libraries were prepared by immunoSEQ multiplex PCR; TCRdb keeps only in-frame clonotypes and omits some of them. The table includes more than 90,000 clones, roughly 94% detected once. Input material: non-Treg CD4+ T cells sorted from blood. Source of these receptors: a human donor in good health. Both conserved end residues are part of each CDR3. The order of the fields is clone size, J gene, V gene, D gene, CDR3 length, CDR3 protein, CDR3 DNA. D genes are given only for firm matches. Expanded clones are given a class, and other clones once, few, many or no size at all.

size: once
J: TRBJ1-1
V: TRBV5-1
D: -
length: 17
CDR3: CASSLAGLTGWVTEAFF
DNA: TGCGCCAGCAGCTTGGCTGGGCTGACAGGATGGGTCACTGAAGCTTTCTTT

size: -
J: TRBJ2-6
V: TRBV15
D: TRBD1
length: 19
CDR3: CATSRGYGTGSTEANVLTF
DNA: TGTGCCACCAGCAGAGGGTACGGGACAGGTTCAACGGAGGCCAACGTCCTGACTTTC

size: -
J: TRBJ1-3
V: TRBV5-6
D: TRBD1
length: 14
CDR3: CASSFIGGGNTIYF
DNA: TGTGCCAGCAGCTTTATAGGGGGCGGAAACACCATATATTTT

size: -
J: TRBJ2-7
V: TRBV5-6
D: -
length: 15
CDR3: CASSFWTPFSYEQYF
DNA: TGTGCCAGCAGCTTCTGGACACCTTTTTCCTACGAGCAGTACTTC

size: -
J: TRBJ2-6
V: TRBV27
D: -
length: 18
CDR3: CASSLSGTGDSGANVLTF
DNA: TGTGCCAGCAGTTTATCGGGGACGGGGGACTCTGGGGCCAACGTCCTGACTTTC

size: -
J: TRBJ2-7
V: TRBV7-9
D: TRBD2
length: 14
CDR3: CASSPAGGRSEQYF
DNA: TGTGCCAGCAGCCCGGCAGGCGGGAGGAGTGAGCAGTACTTC

size: -
J: TRBJ2-3
V: TRBV7-9
D: -
length: 15
CDR3: CASSLTREIADTQYF
DNA: TGTGCCAGCAGCCTTACCCGGGAGATCGCAGATACGCAGTATTTT

size: -
J: TRBJ2-3
V: TRBV10-1
D: -
length: 15
CDR3: CASSESQRSTDTQYF
DNA: TGCGCCAGCAGTGAGTCTCAGCGGAGCACAGATACGCAGTATTTT

size: -
J: TRBJ1-2
V: TRBV30
D: -
length: 13
CDR3: CAWSVGLNYGYTF
DNA: TGTGCCTGGAGTGTCGGACTCAACTATGGCTACACCTTC

size: -
J: TRBJ2-7
V: TRBV10-3
D: TRBD2
length: 18
CDR3: CAISESEGTSGTPYEQYF
DNA: TGTGCCATCAGTGAGTCGGAAGGGACTAGCGGGACTCCCTACGAGCAGTACTTC

size: -
J: TRBJ1-1
V: TRBV18
D: -
length: 14
CDR3: CASSPQGGSTEAFF
DNA: TGTGCCAGCTCACCACAGGGCGGTAGCACTGAAGCTTTCTTT

size: -
J: TRBJ1-2
V: TRBV9
D: -
length: 15
CDR3: CASSVVSPTENGYTF
DNA: TGTGCCAGCAGCGTAGTATCCCCGACAGAAAATGGCTACACCTTC

size: -
J: TRBJ2-7
V: TRBV14
D: -
length: 12
CDR3: CASSQVRYEQYF
DNA: TGTGCCAGCAGCCAAGTTCGCTACGAGCAGTACTTC

size: -
J: TRBJ2-3
V: TRBV7-3
D: -
length: 13
CDR3: CASSLNWADTQYF
DNA: TGTGCCAGCAGCTTAAATTGGGCAGATACGCAGTATTTT

size: -
J: TRBJ1-2
V: TRBV23-1
D: TRBD1
length: 17
CDR3: CASSQQTKGTARYGYTF
DNA: TGCGCCAGCAGTCAACAAACCAAAGGGACAGCACGCTATGGCTACACCTTC

size: -
J: TRBJ2-3
V: TRBV9
D: -
length: 17
CDR3: CASSYTTRLPSTDTQYF
DNA: TGTGCCAGCAGCTACACCACTCGGCTTCCAAGCACAGATACGCAGTATTTT

size: -
J: TRBJ2-7
V: TRBV19
D: TRBD2
length: 17
CDR3: CASSISPVLAGGEGKYF
DNA: TGTGCCAGTAGTATCTCTCCGGTGCTAGCGGGAGGGGAGGGGAAGTACTTC

size: -
J: TRBJ2-5
V: TRBV7-3
D: -
length: 13
CDR3: CASSFGVQETQYF
DNA: TGTGCCAGCAGCTTTGGGGTCCAAGAGACCCAGTACTTC

size: -
J: TRBJ2-2
V: TRBV7-3
D: -
length: 15
CDR3: CASSLTSGVGGELFF
DNA: TGTGCCAGCAGCTTAACTTCAGGGGTCGGCGGGGAGCTGTTTTTT

size: -
J: TRBJ2-7
V: TRBV6-6
D: -
length: 12
CDR3: CASSLHLYEQYF
DNA: TGTGCCAGCAGTCTTCATCTCTACGAGCAGTACTTC

size: -
J: TRBJ1-4
V: TRBV7-8
D: TRBD1
length: 16
CDR3: CASSFRTGRVYEKLFF
DNA: TGTGCCAGCAGCTTCCGGACAGGGAGGGTGTATGAAAAACTGTTTTTT

size: -
J: TRBJ2-1
V: TRBV28
D: -
length: 12
CDR3: CASQPTLNEQFF
DNA: TGTGCCAGCCAACCCACCTTGAATGAGCAGTTCTTC

size: -
J: TRBJ1-2
V: TRBV18
D: -
length: 12
CDR3: CASSPGNARYTF
DNA: TGTGCCAGCTCTCCGGGCAATGCGCGCTACACCTTC

size: -
J: TRBJ1-2
V: TRBV7-9
D: -
length: 15
CDR3: CASSLSNPTGYGYTF
DNA: TGTGCCAGCAGCTTAAGCAACCCCACTGGCTATGGCTACACCTTC

size: -
J: TRBJ1-2
V: TRBV7-6
D: -
length: 14
CDR3: CASSFSTNNYGYTF
DNA: TGTGCCAGCAGCTTCTCTACCAATAACTATGGCTACACCTTC

size: -
J: TRBJ2-2
V: TRBV18
D: -
length: 13
CDR3: CASSPLQTGELFF
DNA: TGTGCCAGCTCACCTCTTCAAACCGGGGAGCTGTTTTTT

size: -
J: TRBJ2-3
V: TRBV5-4
D: -
length: 14
CDR3: CASSFPFTSATQYF
DNA: TGTGCCAGCAGCTTCCCTTTTACTAGTGCTACGCAGTATTTT

size: -
J: TRBJ2-3
V: TRBV9
D: -
length: 13
CDR3: CASSGPGTDTQYF
DNA: TGTGCCAGCAGCGGGCCCGGGACAGATACGCAGTATTTT